Below, 21 T cell receptor beta chains from the same sample are listed, as sequenced in a study of T cell changes during pregnancy in multiple sclerosis. Some clones are missing from TCRdb's copy, which holds only in-frame ones; the method was immunoSEQ multiplex PCR. Of approximately 28,000 clones detected, roughly 92% appear once; the ten largest clones hold roughly 5%. This specimen was CD8+ T cells from peripheral blood mononuclear cells, taken before pregnancy. The receptors originated from a female donor with multiple sclerosis, enrolled in a pregnancy study.

The chain uses TRBV9 and TRBJ1-6; no clear D gene. Germline V gene lookup returns CDR1 SGDLS and CDR2 YYNGEE. The V end lost 0 bases, the J end lost 0 bases, and 10 bases lay between the germline ends. The CDR3 spans 17 residues. In DNA form, the CDR3 reads TGTGCCAGCAGCGTAGACGTGGCCAGCTCCTATAATTCACCCCTCCACTTT. Translated, it gives CASSVDVASSYNSPLHF.

The CDR3 here is CASSLTENQPQHF. The CDR3 nucleotides read TGTGCCAGTAGTCTGACAGAAAATCAGCCCCAGCATTTT. The chain uses TRBV19 and TRBJ1-5; tentatively, D is TRBD1 (5 bases). This CDR3 comprises 13 residues. CDR1 LNHDA and CDR2 SQIVND come from the germline V gene (reference sequence). Trimming took 5 bases from V and 4 from J, leaving 9 bases between them.

V gene TRBV6-1 combines with J gene TRBJ1-2, with 8 bases lining up with TRBD1. This CDR3 spans 12 amino acids. J lost 8 bases, V lost 5 bases, and 4 bases had no gene match. Germline V lookup: CDR1 MNHNS, CDR2 SASEGT. The CDR3 DNA follows: TGTGCCAGCAGTCATTCAGGGGGCGGCTACACCTTC. Protein: CASSHSGGGYTF.

In DNA form, the CDR3 reads TGCGCCAGCAGCCGGAGAGGTCTTGAAGCTTTCTTT. As protein: CASSRRGLEAFF. The V call is TRBV10-1, the J call TRBJ1-1; D is unresolved. Germline-derived CDR1 and CDR2 are WNHNN and SYGVQD (reference sequence). The CDR3 spans 12 residues. V lost 6 bases and J 7 bases, leaving 12 bases between the germline ends.

The CDR3 spells CAISEKGGSSYNSPLHF. The CDR3 nucleotides read TGTGCCATCAGTGAAAAAGGAGGGAGCTCCTATAATTCACCCCTCCACTTT. The chain carries TRBV10-3 and TRBJ1-6; D is unresolved. V lost 3 bases and J 0 bases, leaving 12 bases between the germline ends. Looked up from germline, CDR1 is ENHRY and CDR2 is SYGVKD. The CDR3 is made up of 17 amino acids.

This chain uses TRBV7-7 with TRBJ2-7; 8 bases fit TRBD1. With 5 bases clipped from V and 5 bases from J, the junction kept 8 bases outside the gene matches. The CDR3 is made up of 14 amino acids. Germline assignment: CDR1 SSHAT and CDR2 FNYEAQ (reference sequence). This chain's CDR3 is CASSPGQGFDEQYF. The CDR3 nucleotides read TGTGCCAGCAGCCCCGGACAGGGTTTTGACGAGCAGTACTTC.

This clone occurred once. The rearrangement links TRBV5-4 to TRBJ2-6; D unresolved. Germline V CDR1 and CDR2: SGHNT, YYREEE (reference sequence). V lost 0 bases and J lost 2, with 15 bases in between. The CDR3 has 18 residues. In DNA, the CDR3 is TGTGCCAGCAGCTTGGAGCTCAACCCCCTTACTGGGGCCAACGTCCTGACTTTC. The encoded protein is CASSLELNPLTGANVLTF.

The chain combines TRBV27 with TRBJ2-1; 11 bases agree with TRBD1. Germline trimming cut 6 bases from V and 1 base from J; bases unmatched to any gene: 14. Germline CDR1 and CDR2: MNHEY and SMNVEV (reference sequence). CDR3 length: 19 residues. CDR3 nucleotides: TGTGCCAGCAGCACTCGGGACAGGGGGTCGTTAAGGTCCTACAATGAGCAGTTCTTC. This gives the protein CASSTRDRGSLRSYNEQFF.

As DNA, the CDR3 is TGTGCCAGCAGCGTAGCGGGCGGAGGAGGGACCTACACCTTC. This codes for CASSVAGGGGTYTF. The chain combines TRBV9 with TRBJ1-2, with D perhaps TRBD1 (5 bases). CDR1 and CDR2 (germline): SGDLS, YYNGEE. V dropped 0 bases and J dropped 10 bases, with 16 bases sitting between them. CDR3 length: 14 residues.

The chain uses TRBV7-6 and TRBJ2-7, with TRBD2 as a possible D gene (6 bases). The CDR3 length is 13 residues. Trimming pared 4 bases from V and 5 bases from J, leaving 12 bases between. From germline, CDR1 is SGHVS and CDR2 FNYEAQ. The CDR3 spells CASSSGLGHEQYF. DNA of the CDR3: TGTGCCAGCAGCTCGGGACTCGGTCACGAGCAGTACTTC.

The chain links TRBV29-1 to TRBJ2-1, with TRBD2 matching 11 bases. Germline V lookup: CDR1 SQVTM, CDR2 ANQGSEA. CDR3 length: 14 amino acids. Trimming removed 5 bases from V and 5 bases from J; junction bases left unmatched: 5. CDR3 sequence: CSVIGTSGHNEQFF. CDR3 nucleotide sequence: TGCAGCGTTATTGGGACTAGCGGCCACAATGAGCAGTTCTTC.

This sequence joins TRBV19 and TRBJ2-1; D perhaps matches TRBD1 (5 bases). Trimming left V 6 bases short and J 2 bases short, with 11 bases between. Per the germline V gene, CDR1 is LNHDA and CDR2 is SQIVND (reference sequence). The CDR3 sequence is 14 residues long. The DNA of the CDR3 is TGTGCCAGTAGGGGGCGGATCACCTACAATGAGCAGTTCTTC. Encoded protein: CASRGRITYNEQFF.

The J gene is TRBJ2-7, the V gene TRBV13; D possibly corresponds to TRBD1 (5 bases). This CDR3 comprises 17 residues. Trimming shortened V by 2 bases and J by 3 bases, and 20 bases separated the two germline ends. Germline V lookup: CDR1 PRHDT, CDR2 FYEKMQ (reference sequence). This CDR3 is CASSLSDQGTVYYEQYF. As DNA, the CDR3 is TGTGCCAGCAGCTTATCTGATCAGGGAACGGTGTACTACGAGCAGTACTTC.

The chain couples TRBV5-1 to TRBJ2-5; TRBD1 aligns across 7 bases. V was pared by 3 bases and J by 5 bases, with 4 bases of the junction left unmatched. The CDR3 contains 13 residues. CDR1 SGHRS and CDR2 YFSETQ come from the germline V gene. CDR3 region: CASSSGQAETQYF. The CDR3 DNA reads as TGCGCCAGCAGCTCAGGACAGGCTGAGACCCAGTACTTC.

The chain carries TRBV7-2 and TRBJ2-7, with D perhaps matching TRBD1 (5 bases). V dropped 1 base and J dropped 5 bases, with 15 bases sitting between them. The CDR3 consists of 15 residues. Germline V gives CDR1 SGHTA, CDR2 FQGNSA. This CDR3 reads CASSLVRTGGHEQYF. CDR3 nucleotide sequence: TGTGCCAGCAGCTTAGTTCGAACAGGCGGCCACGAGCAGTACTTC.

V usage is TRBV7-2 and J usage is TRBJ2-5, with D perhaps matching TRBD1 (5 bases). Germline V gives CDR1 SGHTA, CDR2 FQGNSA. This CDR3 is built from 13 residues. V was clipped by 4 bases and J by 0 bases, with 6 bases between them. CDR3 bases: TGTGCCAGCAGCTGGACACACCAAGAGACCCAGTACTTC. It is translated as CASSWTHQETQYF.

DNA of the CDR3: TGTGCCAGCAGCTTTATGCGGGAGGGCCGGAATGAGCAGTTCTTC. This encodes CASSFMREGRNEQFF. This chain connects TRBV7-8 to TRBJ2-1; 9 nucleotides line up with TRBD2. The junction had 7 bases not matched to a gene; V was cut back by 3 bases and J by 7 bases. Germline V lookup: CDR1 SGHVS, CDR2 FQNEAQ. The CDR3 is 15 residues long.

The rearrangement joins TRBV4-2 to TRBJ2-2; D is perhaps TRBD2 (5 bases). CDR3 size: 14 residues. The germline V gene encodes CDR1 LGHNA and CDR2 YNFKEQ. The V gene lost 0 bases and the J gene lost 6 bases, with 8 bases spanning the gap. CDR3 coding DNA: TGTGCCAGCAGCCAAGAGGGAGCCCCCGGGGAGCTGTTTTTT. As protein: CASSQEGAPGELFF.

The chain links TRBV19 to TRBJ1-1, with 8 nucleotides matching TRBD1. This CDR3 is 14 amino acids long. CDR1 is LNHDA and CDR2 is SQIVND in the germline V gene (reference sequence). After removal of 2 bases from V and 5 bases from J, the junction contained 4 bases not matched to a gene. The CDR3 DNA reads TGTGCCAGTAGTATAAGGACAGGGACGACTGAAGCTTTCTTT. Protein product: CASSIRTGTTEAFF.

This sequence joins TRBV7-9 and TRBJ1-1, with D perhaps TRBD1 (5 bases). The length of the CDR3 is 14 residues. Germline V lookup: CDR1 SEHNR, CDR2 FQNEAQ (reference sequence). Trimming removed 5 bases from V and 1 base from J, with 11 bases in between. CDR3 sequence (DNA): TGTGCCAGCAGCCCTTGGGGCACGAACACTGAAGCTTTCTTT. Amino acids: CASSPWGTNTEAFF.

The CDR3 DNA sequence: TGTGCCAGCAGATCGACACTTACAGTAAACTATGGCTACACCTTC. The encoded protein is CASRSTLTVNYGYTF. The chain employs TRBV28 and TRBJ1-2; no reliable D call. The germline V gene has CDR1 MDHEN and CDR2 SYDVKM. The V gene lost 6 bases and the J gene lost 2 bases, with 16 bases spanning the gap. This CDR3 region has 15 residues.